These 31 T cell receptor beta chains share one sample of origin, sequenced in a study of T-cell reconstitution after alpha-beta-depleted transplantation in children. Unique molecular identifiers were built into the TCRbeta library. TCRdb re-analysed the PCR reads in MiXCR, keeping a single row per CDR3 protein. The table includes about 200,000 distinct CDR3 sequences, under 8.5% detected once. The material was PBMCs, obtained before TCRalphabeta/CD19-depleted stem cell transplant. The receptors come from a boy younger than 10 with acute lymphoblastic leukemia, due to receive a stem cell transplant.

Many counts were recorded for this clonotype. J is TRBJ1-2 and V is TRBV28; no reliable D call. The CDR3 loop spans 16 amino acids. Germline V gives CDR1 MDHEN, CDR2 SYDVKM. Trimming stripped 2 bases from V and 1 base from J, with 14 bases between. CDR3 nucleotides: TGTGCCAGCAGTTTAAGGGTCCACGAAGTTAACTATGGCTACACCTTC. This sequence encodes CASSLRVHEVNYGYTF.

In this sample, this clonotype turned up many times. The rearrangement uses TRBV29-1 and TRBJ2-5, with 7 nucleotides matching TRBD2. Germline loops: CDR1 SQVTM, CDR2 ANQGSEA. J gave up 4 bases and V 7 bases, and 12 bases lay outside the gene matches. CDR3 size: 14 residues. CDR3 region: CSGGLGGVGETQYF. CDR3 coding DNA: TGCAGCGGGGGATTGGGGGGGGTAGGAGAGACCCAGTACTTC.

This clonotype was observed many times. The chain couples TRBV7-2 to TRBJ2-1; D possibly corresponds to TRBD2 (6 bases). Per the germline V gene, CDR1 is SGHTA and CDR2 is FQGNSA. This CDR3 has 13 residues. V gave up 6 bases and J gave up 6 bases, with 12 bases separating them. Here the CDR3 reads CASRLGGLNEQFF. Written as DNA, the CDR3 is TGTGCCAGCAGGTTGGGAGGACTCAATGAGCAGTTCTTC.

This clonotype came up many times. This chain links TRBV5-1 with TRBJ2-5; 8 bases are shared with TRBD2. Germline V CDR1 and CDR2: SGHRS, YFSETQ. The V and J ends lost 0 bases and 5 bases, in that order; junction bases with no gene match: 6. The CDR3 has 15 amino acids. In nucleotides, the CDR3 is TGCGCCAGCAGCTTGGAGCGGGAGTCACTCGAGACCCAGTACTTC. Translated: CASSLERESLETQYF. Variable domain in full (rest from reference TRBV5-1 and TRBJ2-5): KAGVTQTPRYLIKTRGQQVTLSCSPISGHRSVSWYQQTPGQGLQFLFEYFSETQRNKGNFPGRFSGRQFSNSRSEMNVSTLELGDSALYLCASSLERESLETQYFGPGTRLLVL.

In its sample, this clonotype was seen a few times. This sequence joins TRBV6-5 and TRBJ2-7, with D possibly matching TRBD1 (5 bases). The germline CDR1 and CDR2 sequences are MNHEY and SVGAGI. The CDR3 loop spans 17 amino acids. V lost 0 bases and J 0 bases, leaving 15 bases between the germline ends. The CDR3 loop is CASSYSTGVRSSYEQYF. In DNA form, the CDR3 reads TGTGCCAGCAGTTACTCTACAGGCGTCAGGAGCTCCTACGAGCAGTACTTC.

This clonotype was observed a single time. A read error may be the cause here, since a much bigger clone is one base away. The genes are TRBV6-5 and TRBJ1-2; no reliable D call. Trimming stripped 0 bases from V and 6 bases from J, with 11 bases between. This CDR3 region has 14 residues. The germline V gene encodes CDR1 MNHEY and CDR2 SVGAGI. The CDR3 sequence is CASSYSSTSHGYTF. CDR3 in DNA: TGTGCCAGCAGTTACTCGAGTACTTCCCATGGCTACACCTTC.

This clonotype was recorded at least ten times. CDR3 loop: CSAKDTQETQYF. CDR3 coding DNA: TGCAGTGCCAAAGACACTCAAGAGACCCAGTACTTC. This rearrangement joins TRBV20-1 to TRBJ2-5; no firm D call. This CDR3 has 12 amino acids. Germline V gene sequence: CDR1 DFQATT, CDR2 SNEGSKA (reference sequence). V lost 6 bases and J 2 bases, leaving 10 bases between the germline ends.

This clonotype has just a few counts. The chain couples TRBV9 to TRBJ2-1; D is perhaps TRBD2 (7 bases). The CDR3 is made up of 15 amino acids. Trimming stripped 0 bases from V and 12 bases from J, with 19 bases between. Per germline, CDR1 SGDLS and CDR2 YYNGEE. The CDR3 sequence is CASSVEGGAGNGQFF. The CDR3 bases are TGTGCCAGCAGCGTAGAAGGGGGGGCCGGTAACGGGCAGTTCTTC.

This clonotype has at least ten counts. The genes are TRBV7-9 and TRBJ2-2; D possibly corresponds to TRBD1 (5 bases). The germline gives CDR1 SEHNR, CDR2 FQNEAQ (reference sequence). V was clipped by 7 bases and J by 2 bases, with 8 bases between them. The CDR3 sequence is 13 residues long. The CDR3 nucleotides are TGTGCCAGCACCGACAGTAACACCGGGGAGCTGTTTTTT. It specifies CASTDSNTGELFF.

The sample holds many counts of this clonotype. The chain employs TRBV3-1 and TRBJ2-3; D unresolved. CDR3 length: 13 residues. Germline CDR1 and CDR2: LGHDT and YNNKEL (reference sequence). V shed 1 base and J shed 7 bases, with 9 bases lying between them. The CDR3 protein is CASSQGELNTQYF. The CDR3, as DNA: TGTGCCAGCAGCCAAGGAGAGTTGAATACGCAGTATTTT.

This clonotype was seen a handful of times. The chain links TRBV14 to TRBJ1-5; weak D call: TRBD1 (5 bases). The V end lost 0 bases, the J end lost 6 bases, and 30 bases lay between the germline ends. Germline assignment: CDR1 SGHDN and CDR2 FVKESK. The CDR3 extends over 21 amino acids. The CDR3 loop is CASSQDRVGDDFGLHRQPQHF. The CDR3 nucleotides read TGTGCCAGCAGCCAAGATCGGGTAGGGGATGATTTCGGTTTGCATCGTCAGCCCCAGCATTTT. Complete variable domain (other parts from reference TRBV14 and TRBJ1-5): EAGVTQFPSHSVIEKGQTVTLRCDPISGHDNLYWYRRVMGKEIKFLLHFVKESKQDESGMPNNRFLAERTGGTYSTLKVQPAELEDSGVYFCASSQDRVGDDFGLHRQPQHFGDGTRLSIL.

This clonotype was seen at least ten times. The chain is built from TRBV28 and TRBJ2-5; possible D gene TRBD2, 6 bases. CDR3 length equals 14 residues. Trimming removed 4 bases from V and 5 bases from J, with 14 bases in between. CDR1 is MDHEN and CDR2 is SYDVKM in the germline V gene. CDR3 coding DNA: TGTGCCAGCAGTTCCTCAGGGAGGTGGGAGACCCAGTACTTC. Translating gives CASSSSGRWETQYF.

This clonotype has more than one count but fewer than ten. V and J are TRBV12-3 or TRBV12-4 and TRBJ2-1, with a tentative D call TRBD2 (5 bases). This CDR3 has 13 residues. V gave up 2 bases and J gave up 8 bases, with 10 bases separating them. The CDR3 sequence is CASSLWLADEQFF. The CDR3 region has the DNA TGTGCCAGCAGTTTATGGCTAGCCGATGAGCAGTTCTTC.

This clonotype has only a few counts. The rearrangement links TRBV20-1 to TRBJ1-1; tentative D call: TRBD1 (5 bases). The germline V and J ends were trimmed by 6 bases and 1 base, with 21 bases remaining between them. Germline V gene data show CDR1 as DFQATT and CDR2 as SNEGSKA (reference sequence). The CDR3 spans 16 residues. The CDR3 loop reads CSAPGREREGNTEAFF. CDR3 DNA sequence: TGCAGTGCCCCAGGGCGGGAGCGAGAGGGGAACACTGAAGCTTTCTTT.

A few counts support this clonotype. This chain connects TRBV11-2 to TRBJ2-3; TRBD2 agrees at 9 bases. V was pared by 5 bases and J by 3 bases, with 6 bases of the junction left unmatched. Per the germline V gene, CDR1 is SGHAT and CDR2 is FQNNGV. The CDR3 loop spans 15 amino acids. CDR3 DNA: TGTGCCAGCAGCCCCCCAGGACTAGCGACAGATACGCAGTATTTT. Protein sequence: CASSPPGLATDTQYF. The entire variable domain, with the rest obtained from reference TRBV11-2 and TRBJ2-3, is as follows: EAGVAQSPRYKIIEKRQSVAFWCNPISGHATLYWYQQILGQGPKLLIQFQNNGVVDDSQLPKDRFSAERLKGVDSTLKIQPAKLEDSAVYLCASSPPGLATDTQYFGPGTRLTVL.

This chain connects TRBV30 to TRBJ1-5; D call uncertain. CDR1 GTSNPN and CDR2 SVGIG come from the germline V gene (reference sequence). The CDR3 contains 12 residues. The V gene lost 3 bases and the J gene lost 4 bases, with 7 bases spanning the gap. CDR3 DNA: TGTGCCTGGAGCCGAAGTAATCAGCCCCAGCATTTT. Its protein is CAWSRSNQPQHF.

The chain recombines TRBV6-2 or TRBV6-3 with TRBJ1-5, with no clear D. CDR3 size: 14 residues. CDR1 and CDR2 (germline): MNHEY, SVGEGT. Trimming cost V 2 bases and J 3 bases, with 8 bases left between them. The CDR3 loop is CASSYVGTNQPQHF. The CDR3 nucleotides are TGTGCCAGCAGTTACGTCGGAACCAATCAGCCCCAGCATTTT.

This clonotype was detected many times. The V call is TRBV12-3 or TRBV12-4, the J call TRBJ2-3; D may be TRBD2 (7 bases). The V end was cut by 7 bases, the J end by 2 bases, with 10 bases between. The CDR3 covers 13 residues. The CDR3 sequence: CASIGGATDTQYF. For the CDR3, the DNA is TGTGCCAGCATAGGGGGGGCCACAGATACGCAGTATTTT.

The rearrangement links TRBV11-1 to TRBJ2-1, with D unclear. CDR1 and CDR2 from the germline V gene are SGHAT and FQDESV (reference sequence). CDR3 length: 16 amino acids. V gave up 3 bases and J gave up 4 bases, with 16 bases separating them. The CDR3, as DNA: TGTGCCAGCAGCTTCATTTCGGCTACCAAGTACAATGAGCAGTTCTTC. Translated: CASSFISATKYNEQFF.

The table lists this clonotype with a few counts. The chain is built from TRBV20-1 and TRBJ2-7, with TRBD2 identical over 8 bases. The CDR3 runs 14 residues. The V gene's germline CDR1 is DFQATT and CDR2 SNEGSKA (reference sequence). V lost 1 base to trimming and J lost 6 bases; unmatched junction nucleotides: 8. Here the CDR3 reads CSARVPAGEGEQYF. The CDR3 bases are TGCAGTGCTAGAGTTCCAGCGGGAGAGGGCGAGCAGTACTTC.

This clonotype was counted ten times or more. The J gene is TRBJ1-2, the V gene TRBV12-3 or TRBV12-4, with TRBD1 matching over 10 bases. V shed 6 bases, J shed 7 bases, and the junction held 8 bases outside the gene matches. This CDR3 spans 14 amino acids. The CDR3 bases are TGTGCCAGCAGCTCGACAGGGGGCTCTATTGGCTACACCTTC. Protein product: CASSSTGGSIGYTF.

This clonotype was seen many times. The rearrangement links TRBV10-2 to TRBJ1-5; possibly TRBD1 for D (5 bases). V lost 6 bases, J lost 2 bases, and 8 bases lay in between. Germline V gives CDR1 WSHSY, CDR2 SAAADI. The CDR3 sequence is 13 residues long. The CDR3 loop is CASRDIRNQPQHF. The CDR3 DNA reads as TGCGCCAGCAGGGACATTCGCAATCAGCCCCAGCATTTT.

This clonotype has ten or more counts. The chain employs TRBV20-1 and TRBJ1-1; D gene unclear. Trimming cost V 3 bases and J 1 base, with 9 bases left between them. The CDR3 is made up of 13 amino acids. Germline CDR1 is DFQATT and CDR2 is SNEGSKA (reference sequence). The CDR3 bases are TGCAGTGCTAGGAAGGGCGAGAACACTGAAGCTTTCTTT. Its protein is CSARKGENTEAFF.

The rearrangement uses TRBV15 and TRBJ2-7; tentatively, D is TRBD2 (6 bases). The germline CDR1 and CDR2 sequences are LNHNV and YYDKDF (reference sequence). V lost 5 bases, J lost 0 bases, and 11 bases lay in between. The CDR3 covers 14 residues. CDR3 in amino acids: CATSARGSSYEQYF. CDR3 nucleotide sequence: TGTGCCACCAGCGCCCGGGGGAGCTCCTACGAGCAGTACTTC.

In this sample, this clonotype turned up a few times. V and J are TRBV28 and TRBJ1-1; maybe TRBD1 (6 bases). There are 14 residues in the CDR3. The V and J ends lost 6 bases and 9 bases respectively, with 20 bases between them. Germline V CDR1 and CDR2: MDHEN, SYDVKM. The CDR3 nucleotides read TGTGCCAGCAGACAAGACAGGTCCTCCTCTAAAGCTTTCTTT. Translation: CASRQDRSSSKAFF.

This chain connects TRBV20-1 to TRBJ2-7; TRBD1 matches 7 bases. V gave up 6 bases and J gave up 5 bases; unmatched junction bases: 10. Germline CDR1 reads DFQATT; CDR2 reads SNEGSKA (reference sequence). This CDR3 comprises 13 residues. The CDR3 nucleotides are TGCAGTGCCCCGACGACAGGGCTCCACGAGCAGTACTTC. Its protein is CSAPTTGLHEQYF.

This sequence joins TRBV11-3 and TRBJ2-2; tentative D call: TRBD2 (5 bases). CDR3 length: 14 residues. Per germline, CDR1 SGHNT and CDR2 YENEEA. Trimming cost V 3 bases and J 9 bases, with 14 bases left between them. CDR3 nucleotides: TGTGCCAGCAGCTTTGAGGGAGAGGTGCGGGAGCTGTTTTTT. It encodes CASSFEGEVRELFF. Full variable domain (remainder filled in from reference TRBV11-3 and TRBJ2-2): EAGVVQSPRYKIIEKKQPVAFWCNPISGHNTLYWYLQNLGQGPELLIRYENEEAVDDSQLPKDRFSAERLKGVDSTLKIQPAELGDSAVYLCASSFEGEVRELFFGEGSRLTVL.

This clonotype was recorded a few times. This chain uses TRBV11-2 with TRBJ2-6; D possibly uses TRBD1 or TRBD2 (7 bases each). Germline V gives CDR1 SGHAT, CDR2 FQNNGV. Trimming left V 8 bases short and J 4 bases short, with 21 bases between. The CDR3 covers 17 residues. The CDR3 DNA follows: TGTGCCAGCTCCCCCGCAGGGGGGGTATCCGGGGCCAACGTCCTGACTTTC. Translation gives CASSPAGGVSGANVLTF.

This clonotype has only a few counts. J is TRBJ1-1 and V is TRBV20-1, with D tentatively TRBD1 (5 bases). Germline V CDR1 and CDR2: DFQATT, SNEGSKA (reference sequence). Trimming cost V 0 bases and J 6 bases, with 17 bases left between them. The CDR3 sequence is 15 residues long. DNA of the CDR3: TGCAGTGCTAGAGATCCCGACAGAGCGAGAGCTGAAGCTTTCTTT. It codes for CSARDPDRARAEAFF.

This clonotype was seen at least ten times. The chain joins TRBV28 to TRBJ2-3; possibly TRBD2 for D (7 bases). Trimming pared 6 bases from V and 0 bases from J, leaving 19 bases between. This CDR3 comprises 17 residues. The germline gives CDR1 MDHEN, CDR2 SYDVKM. CDR3 bases: TGTGCCAGCAGCCAAGGGGGTCTAGCGGATAGCACAGATACGCAGTATTTT. Its translation is CASSQGGLADSTDTQYF.

This rearrangement joins TRBV27 to TRBJ1-3; no reliable D call. Between the trimmed V and J ends, which lost 8 bases and 8 bases, there was a span of 22 bases. Germline V gene lookup returns CDR1 MNHEY and CDR2 SMNVEV (reference sequence). This CDR3 is 15 amino acids long. CDR3 in DNA: TGTGCCAGCCTACCGCCCCGGCACCTGGGTCACACCATATATTTT. This gives the protein CASLPPRHLGHTIYF.